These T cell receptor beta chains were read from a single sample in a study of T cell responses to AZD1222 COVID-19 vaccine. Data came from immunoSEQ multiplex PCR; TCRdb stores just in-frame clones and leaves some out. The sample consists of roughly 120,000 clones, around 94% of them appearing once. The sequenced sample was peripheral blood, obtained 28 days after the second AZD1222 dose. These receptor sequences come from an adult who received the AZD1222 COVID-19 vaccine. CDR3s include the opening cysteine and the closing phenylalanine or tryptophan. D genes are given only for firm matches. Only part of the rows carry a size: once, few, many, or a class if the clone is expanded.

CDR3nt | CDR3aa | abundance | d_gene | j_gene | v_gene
TGTGCCAGTAGTATTTCAGGGGCCCGCTCCTACAATGAGCAGTTCTTC | CASSISGARSYNEQFF | NA | NA | TRBJ2-1 | TRBV19
TGTGCCAGCTCCGACAGGGGAGGCACCGGGGAGCTGTTTTTT | CASSDRGGTGELFF | NA | TRBD1 | TRBJ2-2 | TRBV18
TGTGCCAGCAGCCTTCGACAGGGGCGAAACACAGATACGCAGTATTTT | CASSLRQGRNTDTQYF | NA | TRBD1 | TRBJ2-3 | TRBV5-4
TGTGCCTGGAGCGGGCGCGGAACTAATGAAAAACTGTTTTTT | CAWSGRGTNEKLFF | NA | NA | TRBJ1-4 | TRBV30
TGTGCCAGCAGTTCGACAGAAACCTACGAGCAGTACTTC | CASSSTETYEQYF | NA | NA | TRBJ2-7 | TRBV12-3/TRBV12-4
TGTGCCAGCAGCTCCTTAAGTCCATATAGCAATCAGCCCCAGCATTTT | CASSSLSPYSNQPQHF | NA | NA | TRBJ1-5 | TRBV7-6
TGTGCCAGCAGGAGCATAAGCGGGAGTGCCTACGAGCAGTACTTC | CASRSISGSAYEQYF | NA | TRBD2 | TRBJ2-7 | TRBV6-5
TGTGCCAGCAGCGCCGGGACTAATGGAAACACCATATATTTT | CASSAGTNGNTIYF | NA | NA | TRBJ1-3 | TRBV9
TGTGCCAGCAGCACCAGAAGCGGGACGGCCCGGTATGAGCAGTTCTTC | CASSTRSGTARYEQFF | NA | TRBD2 | TRBJ2-1 | TRBV27
TGTGCCAGCAAACACCGCTCGGCTAGCGGTCGCGAGACCCAGTACTTC | CASKHRSASGRETQYF | few | TRBD2 | TRBJ2-5 | TRBV7-8
TGCGCCAGCAGCTTGTACTCTCTTAACACTGAAGCTTTCTTT | CASSLYSLNTEAFF | once | NA | TRBJ1-1 | TRBV5-1
TGCGCCAGCAGCGCGGCCGGGACACTGAACTATGGCTACACCTTC | CASSAAGTLNYGYTF | NA | NA | TRBJ1-2 | TRBV5-1
TGTGCCAGCAGTTTTTATAGTAATCAGCCCCAGCATTTT | CASSFYSNQPQHF | once | NA | TRBJ1-5 | TRBV27
TGTGCCAGCAGTTACGACCAGGGCAATCAGCCCCAGCATTTT | CASSYDQGNQPQHF | NA | NA | TRBJ1-5 | TRBV6-2/TRBV6-3